The next 3 T cell receptor beta chains were all read from a single sample in a study of blood T cell repertoires in COVID-19. Profiling relied on immunoSEQ multiplex PCR, and the TCRdb table lists in-frame clones only, not all of them. The sample lists about 290,000 clones, 89% occurring once. The sample comprised peripheral blood. Receptor source: a woman in her twenties or thirties with COVID-19, enrolled during active disease.

The rearrangement joins TRBV13 to TRBJ1-2, with D tentatively TRBD1 (5 bases). The germline gives CDR1 PRHDT, CDR2 FYEKMQ (reference sequence). V lost 5 bases and J 4 bases, leaving 14 bases between the germline ends. The CDR3 totals 14 residues. The CDR3, as DNA: TGTGCCAGCAGCCTCGGGGTGGGACTCTATGGCTACACCTTC. Amino acids: CASSLGVGLYGYTF.

This clone has only a few counts. The chain carries TRBV3-1 (or the pseudogene TRBV3-2) and TRBJ2-2; 8 nucleotides match TRBD2. Trimming at V came to 2 bases and at J to 3 bases, leaving 5 bases not matched to a gene. The CDR3 is made up of 16 amino acids. The germline gives CDR1 LGHDT, CDR2 YNNKEL (reference sequence). Here the CDR3 reads CASSQPRTSHTGELFF. The CDR3 region has the DNA TGTGCCAGCAGCCAACCCCGGACTAGCCACACCGGGGAGCTGTTTTTT.

The V call is TRBV7-9, the J call TRBJ1-3; maybe TRBD1 (5 bases). The length of the CDR3 is 17 residues. Germline-derived CDR1 and CDR2 are SEHNR and FQNEAQ (reference sequence). Trimming stripped 6 bases from V and 1 base from J, with 19 bases between. Written as DNA, the CDR3 is TGTGCCAGCAGTCCCAAGGCAGGGATGAGGTCTGGAAACACCATATATTTT. Its translation is CASSPKAGMRSGNTIYF.